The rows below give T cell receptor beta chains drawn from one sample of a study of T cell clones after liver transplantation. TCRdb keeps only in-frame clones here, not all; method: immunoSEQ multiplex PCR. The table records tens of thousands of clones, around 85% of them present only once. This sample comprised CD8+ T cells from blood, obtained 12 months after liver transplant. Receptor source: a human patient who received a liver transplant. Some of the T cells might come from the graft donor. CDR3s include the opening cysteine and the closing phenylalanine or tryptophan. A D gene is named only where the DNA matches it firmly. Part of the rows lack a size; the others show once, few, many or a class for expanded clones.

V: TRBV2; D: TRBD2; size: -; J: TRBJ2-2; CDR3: CASRAPAGTTLTGELFF; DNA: TGTGCCAGCAGAGCACCCGCCGGGACTACTCTCACCGGGGAGCTGTTTTTT
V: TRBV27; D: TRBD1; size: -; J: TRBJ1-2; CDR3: CASSLRAGGVGYTF; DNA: TGTGCCAGCAGTTTAAGGGCAGGGGGGGTTGGCTACACCTTC
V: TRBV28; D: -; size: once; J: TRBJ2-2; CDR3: CASSRNTGELFF; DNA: TGTGCCAGCAGCCGGAACACCGGGGAGCTGTTTTTT
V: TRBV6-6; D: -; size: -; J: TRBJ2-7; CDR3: CASSYFGQSYEQYF; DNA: TGTGCCAGCAGTTACTTTGGACAATCGTACGAGCAGTACTTC
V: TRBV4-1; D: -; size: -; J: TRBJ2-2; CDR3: CASSPGLNTGELFF; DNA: TGCGCCAGCAGCCCGGGGCTAAACACCGGGGAGCTGTTTTTT
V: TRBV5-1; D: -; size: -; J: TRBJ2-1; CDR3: CASSPTANNEQFF; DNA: TGCGCCAGCAGCCCCACTGCAAACAATGAGCAGTTCTTC
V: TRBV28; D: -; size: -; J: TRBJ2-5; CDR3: CASSQGGETQYF; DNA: TGTGCCAGCTCCCAGGGGGGCGAGACCCAGTACTTC
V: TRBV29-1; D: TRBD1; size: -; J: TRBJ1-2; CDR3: CSVTGGIDYGYTF; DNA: TGCAGCGTTACAGGGGGAATAGACTATGGCTACACCTTC
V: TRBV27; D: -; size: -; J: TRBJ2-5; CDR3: CASSDEETQYF; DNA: TGTGCCAGCAGTGACGAAGAGACCCAGTACTTC
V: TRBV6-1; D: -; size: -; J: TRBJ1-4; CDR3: CASSERRGAWEKLFF; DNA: TGTGCCAGCAGTGAAAGGCGGGGGGCTTGGGAAAAACTGTTTTTT
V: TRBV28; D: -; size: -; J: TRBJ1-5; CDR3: CASSSGTGGSQPQHF; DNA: TGTGCCAGCAGTTCAGGGACCGGTGGGAGTCAGCCCCAGCATTTT
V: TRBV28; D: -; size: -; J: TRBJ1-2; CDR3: CASSLPLLRDGYTF; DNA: TGTGCCAGCAGTTTACCCCTTCTCCGAGATGGCTACACCTTC
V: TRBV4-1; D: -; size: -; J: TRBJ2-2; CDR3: CASSQGVTGELFF; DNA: TGCGCCAGCAGCCAGGGGGTCACCGGGGAGCTGTTTTTT
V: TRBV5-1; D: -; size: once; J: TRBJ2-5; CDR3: CASSLAAGKKTQYF; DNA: TGTGCCAGCAGCTTGGCGGCAGGAAAGAAGACCCAGTACTTC
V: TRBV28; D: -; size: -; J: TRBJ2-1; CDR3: CASAYNEQFF; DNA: TGTGCCTCTGCCTACAATGAGCAGTTCTTC
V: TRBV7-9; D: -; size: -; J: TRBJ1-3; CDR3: CASSETPDSGNTIYF; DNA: TGTGCCAGCTCAGAAACACCCGACTCTGGAAACACCATATATTTT
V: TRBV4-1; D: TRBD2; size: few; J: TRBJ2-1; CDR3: CASSQAGGPKFF; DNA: TGCGCCAGCAGCCAAGCGGGAGGGCCAAAGTTCTTC
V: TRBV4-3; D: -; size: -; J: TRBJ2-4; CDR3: CASSRVLVSKNIQYF; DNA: TGCGCCAGCAGCCGGGTACTAGTTAGCAAAAACATTCAGTACTTC
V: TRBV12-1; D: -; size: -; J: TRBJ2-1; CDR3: CASSSRLDPSLYNEQFF; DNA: TGTGCCAGCAGCTCCCGACTAGATCCCTCACTTTACAATGAGCAGTTCTTC
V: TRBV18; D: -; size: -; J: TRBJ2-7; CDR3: CASSPPHFDEQYF; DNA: TGTGCCAGCTCACCCCCTCACTTCGACGAGCAGTACTTC
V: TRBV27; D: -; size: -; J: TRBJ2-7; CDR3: CASSVSGSSYEQYF; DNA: TGTGCCAGCAGTGTCTCCGGGAGCTCCTACGAGCAGTACTTC
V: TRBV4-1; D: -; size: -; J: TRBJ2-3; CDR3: CASGLGQSLPDTQYF; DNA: TGCGCCAGCGGCTTGGGACAATCCCTTCCAGATACGCAGTATTTT
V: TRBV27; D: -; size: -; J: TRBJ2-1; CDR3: CASSSLDVLYNEQFF; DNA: TGTGCCAGCAGTTCCCTGGACGTGCTATACAATGAGCAGTTCTTC
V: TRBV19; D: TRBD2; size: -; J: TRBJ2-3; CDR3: CASSIVWEGNTDTQYF; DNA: TGTGCCAGTAGTATAGTATGGGAGGGGAACACAGATACGCAGTATTTT
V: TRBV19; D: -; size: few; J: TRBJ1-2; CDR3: CASSIGAMGYTF; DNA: TGTGCCAGTAGTATAGGGGCGATGGGCTACACCTTC
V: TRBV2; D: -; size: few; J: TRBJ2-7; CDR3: CASRSGTSLYEQYF; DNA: TGTGCCAGCCGGTCGGGGACCTCGCTTTACGAGCAGTACTTC
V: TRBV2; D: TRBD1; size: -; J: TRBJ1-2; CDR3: CASSDGTVPYPWGYTF; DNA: TGTGCCAGCAGTGACGGGACAGTTCCCTATCCTTGGGGCTACACCTTC
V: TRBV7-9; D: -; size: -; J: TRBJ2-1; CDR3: CASSPKRNEQFF; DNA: TGTGCCAGCAGCCCTAAACGGAATGAGCAGTTCTTC
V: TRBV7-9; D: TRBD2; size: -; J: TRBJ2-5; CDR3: CASSLREAYQETQYF; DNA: TGTGCCAGCAGCTTGCGGGAGGCGTACCAAGAGACCCAGTACTTC
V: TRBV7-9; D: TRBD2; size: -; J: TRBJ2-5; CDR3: CASSTRALAGGPDQETQYF; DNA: TGTGCCAGCAGCACCCGGGCACTAGCGGGAGGGCCGGATCAAGAGACCCAGTACTTC
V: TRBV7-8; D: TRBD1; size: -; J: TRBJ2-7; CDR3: CASSVGQGYEQYF; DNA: TGTGCCAGCAGCGTGGGACAGGGCTACGAGCAGTACTTC
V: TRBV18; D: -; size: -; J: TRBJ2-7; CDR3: CASSGGGQLFSYEQYF; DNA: TGTGCCAGCTCAGGGGGGGGACAGCTATTCTCCTACGAGCAGTACTTC
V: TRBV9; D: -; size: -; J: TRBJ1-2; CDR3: CASSTTSNYGYTF; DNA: TGTGCCAGCAGCACGACATCCAACTATGGCTACACCTTC
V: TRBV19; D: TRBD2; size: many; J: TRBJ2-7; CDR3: CASSQGLAGMYF; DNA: TGTGCCAGTAGCCAAGGGCTAGCGGGGATGTACTTC
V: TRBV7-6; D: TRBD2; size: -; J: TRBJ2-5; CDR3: CASSFLAGVVVETQYF; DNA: TGTGCCAGCAGCTTTCTAGCGGGAGTGGTAGTGGAGACCCAGTACTTC
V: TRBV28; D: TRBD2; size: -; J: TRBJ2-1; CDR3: CASRTSGTGNEQFF; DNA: TGTGCCAGCAGGACTAGCGGGACGGGTAATGAGCAGTTCTTC
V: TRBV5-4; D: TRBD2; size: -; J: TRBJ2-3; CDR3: CASSSGLAGEFTDTQYF; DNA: TGTGCCAGCAGCTCGGGACTAGCGGGAGAATTCACAGATACGCAGTATTTT
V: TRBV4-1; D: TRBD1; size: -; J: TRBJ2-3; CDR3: CASSQDWDREITDTQYF; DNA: TGCGCCAGCAGCCAAGATTGGGACAGGGAAATCACAGATACGCAGTATTTT
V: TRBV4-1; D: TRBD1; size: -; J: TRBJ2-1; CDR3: CASSQAGRGTNNEQFF; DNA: TGCGCCAGCAGCCAAGCGGGCAGGGGGACCAACAATGAGCAGTTCTTC
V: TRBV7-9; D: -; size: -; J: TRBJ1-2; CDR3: CASSETGPGYTF; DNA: TGTGCCAGCAGCGAGACAGGCCCTGGCTACACCTTC
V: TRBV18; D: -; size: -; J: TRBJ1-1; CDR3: CASSPPEDDEAFF; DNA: TGTGCCAGCTCACCACCGGAGGATGATGAAGCTTTCTTT